Shown below are 11 T cell receptor beta chains from a single sample sequenced in a study of blood T cell repertoires in COVID-19. Some clones are missing from TCRdb's copy, which holds only in-frame ones; the method was immunoSEQ multiplex PCR. The table records 130,000 to 150,000 clones, around 85% of them present only once. Sample: PBMCs or T cells enriched from blood (not recorded which). The receptor set was obtained from a man between 45 and 60 years old who had recovered from COVID-19.

This sequence joins TRBV19 and TRBJ2-5; maybe TRBD2 (6 bases). The CDR3 has 11 amino acids. Germline V gives CDR1 LNHDA, CDR2 SQIVND (reference sequence). Deletions cut 8 bases from V and 2 bases from J, with 6 bases between. CDR3 loop: CASRGQETQYF. The CDR3, as DNA: TGTGCCAGTCGGGGGCAAGAGACCCAGTACTTC.

The rearrangement uses TRBV7-2 and TRBJ2-5; 7 bases agree with TRBD1. The CDR3 loop spans 15 amino acids. Per germline, CDR1 SGHTA and CDR2 FQGNSA. V dropped 6 bases and J dropped 0; count of bases not matched to a gene: 7. The CDR3 DNA sequence: TGTGCCAGCAGGGTAGGGGGCGAAGACCAAGAGACCCAGTACTTC. This codes for CASRVGGEDQETQYF.

This clone was seen a single time. CDR3: CASSLSGQGSEAFF. The CDR3 nucleotides are TGCGCCAGCAGCTTGTCCGGACAGGGGAGTGAAGCTTTCTTT. The chain couples TRBV5-1 to TRBJ1-1; TRBD1 matches at 9 bases. This CDR3 comprises 14 residues. The trim removed 1 base at V and 7 bases at J, leaving 5 bases unmatched. Germline CDR1 is SGHRS and CDR2 is YFSETQ.

V usage is TRBV11-1 and J usage is TRBJ2-1; a weak D match, TRBD1 (7 bases). The CDR3 runs to 15 residues. The V end lost 5 bases, the J end lost 5 bases, and 16 bases lay between the germline ends. CDR1 and CDR2 (germline): SGHAT, FQDESV (reference sequence). Here the CDR3 reads CASSRRGLVDNEQFF. The CDR3 nucleotides read TGTGCCAGCAGCAGGAGGGGGCTAGTCGACAATGAGCAGTTCTTC.

The V and J genes are TRBV20-1 and TRBJ1-1; D unclear. This CDR3 has 13 amino acids. The V end was cut by 3 bases, the J end by 5 bases, with 13 bases between. Germline loops: CDR1 DFQATT, CDR2 SNEGSKA (reference sequence). CDR3 protein: CSASRGSETEAFF. The CDR3 DNA reads TGCAGTGCTAGTCGGGGATCAGAGACTGAAGCTTTCTTT.

The rearrangement joins TRBV5-1 to TRBJ1-1; the D gene is possibly TRBD1 (6 bases). This CDR3 is built from 15 residues. Trimming removed 3 bases from V and 0 bases from J, with 12 bases in between. Per germline, CDR1 SGHRS and CDR2 YFSETQ. CDR3 amino acids: CASSWGGSLNTEAFF. For the CDR3, the DNA is TGCGCCAGCAGCTGGGGGGGCAGCCTGAACACTGAAGCTTTCTTT.

V and J are TRBV27 and TRBJ1-2; TRBD1 matches at 7 bases. The CDR3 is 14 residues long. CDR1 is MNHEY, CDR2 SMNVEV, per germline (reference sequence). V lost 5 bases and J lost 1; bases outside the gene matches: 4. CDR3 amino acids: CASSTQGINYGYTF. The CDR3 DNA sequence: TGTGCCAGCAGTACACAGGGGATTAACTATGGCTACACCTTC.

The rearrangement links TRBV27 to TRBJ1-5; 11 nucleotides align to TRBD1. The J segment lost 6 bases and the V segment lost 6 bases, leaving 7 bases of the junction unmatched. Looked up from germline, CDR1 is MNHEY and CDR2 is SMNVEV (reference sequence). The CDR3 length is 15 residues. Here the CDR3 reads CASRSGQGGSQPQHF. The DNA of the CDR3 is TGTGCCAGCAGGTCGGGACAGGGGGGGTCTCAGCCCCAGCATTTT.

The chain joins TRBV5-1 to TRBJ1-6; 8 bases fit TRBD1. This CDR3 spans 16 amino acids. Looked up from germline, CDR1 is SGHRS and CDR2 is YFSETQ. V dropped 0 bases and J dropped 7; count of bases not matched to a gene: 6. The CDR3 nucleotides read TGCGCCAGCAGCTTGGTAGCAGGGGGCAACAATTCACCCCTCCACTTT. Translation gives CASSLVAGGNNSPLHF.

The rearrangement joins TRBV6-4 to TRBJ2-2; maybe TRBD2 (6 bases). The V and J ends lost 3 bases and 7 bases respectively, with 9 bases between them. Germline CDR1 reads MRHNA; CDR2 reads SNTAGT. The CDR3 is 13 amino acids. The CDR3 nucleotides read TGTGCCAGCAGTGAACCCGGGAGCGGGGAGCTGTTTTTT. The encoded protein is CASSEPGSGELFF.

This chain links TRBV19 with TRBJ2-6, with 11 bases that match TRBD2. The CDR3 contains 19 residues. After removal of 0 bases from V and 0 bases from J, the junction contained 4 bases not matched to a gene. Per germline, CDR1 LNHDA and CDR2 SQIVND (reference sequence). CDR3 nucleotide sequence: TGTGCCAGTAGTATAGATCTAGCGGGGGGCCTCTCTGGGGCCAACGTCCTGACTTTC. As protein: CASSIDLAGGLSGANVLTF.